This TCR beta chain was documented in a study of CD8+CD57+ T cells in acquired aplastic anemia. Study as a whole: When averaged, DNA from sorted CD4+ and CD8+ cells came to 2.5 to 4 ug.

CDR1 is SNHLY and CDR2 is FYNNEI in the germline V gene. CDR3 length equals 13 residues. V was shortened by 8 bases and J by 2 bases, with 11 bases between the two germline ends. TCR beta VDJ combinations and CDR3 sequences were profiled from genomic DNA. TCRdb redid the calling of the reads with MiXCR, one entry per CDR3 protein. The table lists 150,000 to 200,000 distinct CDR3 sequences, roughly 47% of them singletons. Study observations and caveats: Researchers reported that CD8+ Simpson's diversity was not significantly different in patients versus controls. Patients and controls shared 25 to 35 CD8+ CDR3 sequences, highly expressed in patients.

This clonotype was observed a handful of times. Its matching antigen is unknown. This sequence originates from a human donor in good health. The V and J genes are TRBV2 and TRBJ2-3; unclear D gene. The sequencing sample was made of sorted CD4+, CD8+, or CD8+CD57+ T cells (not recorded which) from PBMCs. CDR3 sequence: CASAREVTDTQYF. DNA of the CDR3: TGTGCCAGCGCTAGGGAAGTCACAGATACGCAGTATTTT.